The source of this TCR beta chain is a study of T cell responses to AZD1222 COVID-19 vaccine. TCRdb's copy holds only in-frame clones and misses some; the assay was immunoSEQ multiplex PCR. The table shows around 140,000 clones, with 90% occurring only once. General study results and limits: Increases in Spike-specific TCR breadth and depth were seen after two AZD1222 doses. White British ancestry dominated among donors, who included more females, and clonal diversity was possibly underestimated. Reportedly, nearly half of unique spike TCRs recognized epitopes outside B.1.351/B.1.1.7 mutations.

A word on this clone: Its antigen remains unidentified.

The sequence was collected from an adult in good health. The sequencing here drew on peripheral blood, taken on day 0 of AZD1222 vaccination.

CDR3 in DNA: TGTGCCAGTAGTATATCGCCCCACCCTGGAAACACCATATATTTT. It is translated as CASSISPHPGNTIYF. The chain combines TRBV19 with TRBJ1-3; no clear D gene. V was clipped by 2 bases and J by 2 bases, with 10 bases between them. There are 15 residues in the CDR3. CDR1 and CDR2 from the germline V gene are LNHDA and SQIVND (reference sequence).